This T cell receptor (beta chain) was sequenced for a study of blood T cell repertoires in COVID-19. Study at large: Researchers got acute and convalescent COVID-19 samples from the United States, Italy and Spain. PBMCs, B-cell-depleted T cells, or T cells were the source of the cDNA or gDNA that made up the material.

Clones were sequenced by immunoSEQ multiplex PCR, and TCRdb holds only the in-frame ones, with some missing. The table lists approximately 200,000 clones, roughly 80% of them singletons. CDR3 length equals 15 residues. The V end was cut by 4 bases, the J end by 4 bases, with 16 bases between. Germline CDR1 is MDHEN and CDR2 is SYDVKM. The J gene is TRBJ1-2, the V gene TRBV28; no firm D call. The receptor comes from a human donor in a cohort sampled during active COVID-19. Sequenced material: peripheral blood. The CDR3 spells CASSSPMLAVYGYTF. DNA for the CDR3: TGTGCCAGCAGTTCCCCGATGCTGGCGGTCTATGGCTACACCTTC.